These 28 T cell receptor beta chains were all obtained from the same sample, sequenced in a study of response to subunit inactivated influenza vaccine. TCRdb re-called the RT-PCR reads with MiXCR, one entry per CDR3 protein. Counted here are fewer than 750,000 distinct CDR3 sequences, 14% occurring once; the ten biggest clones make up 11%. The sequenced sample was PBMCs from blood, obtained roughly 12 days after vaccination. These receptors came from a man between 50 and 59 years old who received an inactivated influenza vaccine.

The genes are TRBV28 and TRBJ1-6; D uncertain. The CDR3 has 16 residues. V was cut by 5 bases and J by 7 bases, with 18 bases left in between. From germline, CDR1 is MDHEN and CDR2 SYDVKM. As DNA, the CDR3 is TGTGCCAGCAGTCACCTCGTTTGGGAGTACAATTCACCCCTCCACTTT. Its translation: CASSHLVWEYNSPLHF.

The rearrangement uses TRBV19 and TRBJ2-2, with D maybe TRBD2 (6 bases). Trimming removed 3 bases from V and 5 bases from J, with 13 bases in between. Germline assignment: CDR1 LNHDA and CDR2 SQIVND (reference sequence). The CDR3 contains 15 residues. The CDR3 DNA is TGTGCCAGTAGTATTTCCCAGGGAGGAACCGGGGAGCTGTTTTTT. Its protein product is CASSISQGGTGELFF.

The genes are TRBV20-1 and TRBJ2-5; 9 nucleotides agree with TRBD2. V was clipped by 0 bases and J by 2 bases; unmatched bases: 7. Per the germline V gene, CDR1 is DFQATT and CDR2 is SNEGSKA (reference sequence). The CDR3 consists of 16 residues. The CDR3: CSARDYSGGPQETQYF. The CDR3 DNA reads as TGCAGTGCTAGAGATTATAGCGGGGGACCACAAGAGACCCAGTACTTC.

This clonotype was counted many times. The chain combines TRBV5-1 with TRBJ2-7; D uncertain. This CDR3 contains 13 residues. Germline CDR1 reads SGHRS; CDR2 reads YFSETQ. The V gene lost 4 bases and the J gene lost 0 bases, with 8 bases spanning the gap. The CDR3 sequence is CASSVESSYEQYF. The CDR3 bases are TGCGCCAGCAGCGTAGAAAGCTCCTACGAGCAGTACTTC.

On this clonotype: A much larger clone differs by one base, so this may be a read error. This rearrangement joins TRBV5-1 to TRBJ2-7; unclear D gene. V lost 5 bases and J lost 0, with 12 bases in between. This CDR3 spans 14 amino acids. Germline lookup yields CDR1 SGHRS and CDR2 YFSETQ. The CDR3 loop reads CASSPEPLSYEQYF. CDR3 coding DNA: TGCGCCAGCAGTCCTGAGCCCCTCTCCTACGAGCAGTACTTC.

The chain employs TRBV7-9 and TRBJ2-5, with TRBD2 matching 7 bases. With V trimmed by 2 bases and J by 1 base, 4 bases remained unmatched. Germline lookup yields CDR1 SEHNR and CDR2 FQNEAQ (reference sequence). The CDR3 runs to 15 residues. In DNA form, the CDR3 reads TGTGCCAGCAGCTTAAGACTAGCACGCCAAGAGACCCAGTACTTC. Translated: CASSLRLARQETQYF.

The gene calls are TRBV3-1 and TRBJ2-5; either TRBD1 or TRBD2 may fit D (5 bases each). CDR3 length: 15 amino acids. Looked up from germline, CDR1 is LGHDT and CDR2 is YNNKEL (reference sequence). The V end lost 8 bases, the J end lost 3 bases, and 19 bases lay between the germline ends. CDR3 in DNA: TGTGCCAGCTCTTGGGGGTCGGGCAGAAAAGAGACCCAGTACTTC. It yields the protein CASSWGSGRKETQYF.

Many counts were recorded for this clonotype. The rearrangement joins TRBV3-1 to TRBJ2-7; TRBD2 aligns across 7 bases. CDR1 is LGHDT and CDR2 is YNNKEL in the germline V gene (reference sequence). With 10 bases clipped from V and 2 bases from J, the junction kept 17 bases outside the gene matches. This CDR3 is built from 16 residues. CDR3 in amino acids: CATSRVAGEGPYEQYF. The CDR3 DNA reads TGTGCCACCTCCCGGGTGGCGGGAGAAGGCCCCTACGAGCAGTACTTC.

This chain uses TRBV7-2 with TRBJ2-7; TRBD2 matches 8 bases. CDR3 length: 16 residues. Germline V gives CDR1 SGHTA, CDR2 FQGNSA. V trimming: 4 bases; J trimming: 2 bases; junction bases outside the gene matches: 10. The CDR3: CASSSPREGPPYEQYF. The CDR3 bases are TGTGCCAGCAGCTCTCCCCGGGAGGGCCCACCCTACGAGCAGTACTTC.

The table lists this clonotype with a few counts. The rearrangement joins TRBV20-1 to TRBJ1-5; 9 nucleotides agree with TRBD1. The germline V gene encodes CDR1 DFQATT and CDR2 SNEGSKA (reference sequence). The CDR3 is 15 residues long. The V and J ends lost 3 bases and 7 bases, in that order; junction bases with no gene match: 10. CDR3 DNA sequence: TGCAGTGCTAGGAAAACAGGGGGCTTCAGGCAGCCCCAGCATTTT. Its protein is CSARKTGGFRQPQHF.

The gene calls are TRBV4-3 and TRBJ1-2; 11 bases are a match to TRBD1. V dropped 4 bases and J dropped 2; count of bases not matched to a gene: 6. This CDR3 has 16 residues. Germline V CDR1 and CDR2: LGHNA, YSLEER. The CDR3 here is CASSRGTGGRNYGYTF. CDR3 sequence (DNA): TGCGCCAGCAGCCGGGGGACAGGGGGACGAAACTATGGCTACACCTTC.

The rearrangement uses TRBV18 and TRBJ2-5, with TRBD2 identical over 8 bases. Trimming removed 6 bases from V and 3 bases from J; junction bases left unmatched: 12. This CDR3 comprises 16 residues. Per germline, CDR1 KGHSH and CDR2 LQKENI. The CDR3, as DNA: TGTGCCAGCTCCCCCCGACGAGCAGCGGGAGAAGAGACCCAGTACTTC. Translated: CASSPRRAAGEETQYF. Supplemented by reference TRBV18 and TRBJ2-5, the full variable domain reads NAGVMQNPRHLVRRRGQEARLRCSPMKGHSHVYWYRQLPEEGLKFMVYLQKENIIDESGMPKERFSAEFPKEGPSILRIQQVVRGDSAAYFCASSPRRAAGEETQYFGPGTRLLVL.

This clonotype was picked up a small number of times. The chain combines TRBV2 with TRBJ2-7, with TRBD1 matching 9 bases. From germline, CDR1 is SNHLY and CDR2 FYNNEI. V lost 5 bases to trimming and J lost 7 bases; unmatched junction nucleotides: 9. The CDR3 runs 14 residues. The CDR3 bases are TGTGCCAGCAGTCACAGGGGGCTTGTGGTAGAGCAGTACTTC. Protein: CASSHRGLVVEQYF.

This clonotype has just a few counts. The CDR3: CASSLVSATDTQYF. CDR3 DNA: TGTGCCAGCAGCTTAGTCTCGGCCACAGATACGCAGTATTTT. This chain joins TRBV11-2 and TRBJ2-3; no clear D. Trimming took 1 base from V and 2 from J, leaving 7 bases between them. The CDR3 is 14 amino acids. CDR1 and CDR2 from the germline V gene are SGHAT and FQNNGV.

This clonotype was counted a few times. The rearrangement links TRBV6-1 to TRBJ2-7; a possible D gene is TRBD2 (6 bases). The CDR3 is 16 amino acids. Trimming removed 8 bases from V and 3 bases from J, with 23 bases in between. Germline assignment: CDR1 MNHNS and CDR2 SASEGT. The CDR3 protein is CASSETFGGIGYEQYF. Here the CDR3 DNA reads TGTGCCAGCTCCGAAACCTTCGGGGGTATAGGCTACGAGCAGTACTTC.

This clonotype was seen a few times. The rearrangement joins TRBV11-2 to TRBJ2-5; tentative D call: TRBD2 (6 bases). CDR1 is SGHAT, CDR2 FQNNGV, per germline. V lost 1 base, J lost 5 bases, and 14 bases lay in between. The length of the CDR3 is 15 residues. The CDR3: CASSLGPEGRETQYF. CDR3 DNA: TGTGCCAGCAGCTTAGGCCCGGAGGGCCGGGAGACCCAGTACTTC.

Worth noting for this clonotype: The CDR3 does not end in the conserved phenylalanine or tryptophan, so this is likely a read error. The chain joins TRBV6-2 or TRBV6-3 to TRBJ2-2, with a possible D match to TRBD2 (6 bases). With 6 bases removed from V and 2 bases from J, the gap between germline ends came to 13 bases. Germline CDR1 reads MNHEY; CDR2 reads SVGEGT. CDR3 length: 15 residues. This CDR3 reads CASSPLGGNTGELFL. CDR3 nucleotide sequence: TGTGCCAGCAGCCCACTGGGGGGAAACACCGGGGAGCTGTTTCTT.

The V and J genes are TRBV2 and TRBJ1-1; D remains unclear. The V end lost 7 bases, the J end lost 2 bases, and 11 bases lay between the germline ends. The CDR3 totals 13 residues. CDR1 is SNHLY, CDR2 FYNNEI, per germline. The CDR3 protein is CASILGFNTEAFF. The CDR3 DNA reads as TGTGCCAGCATACTGGGTTTCAACACTGAAGCTTTCTTT.

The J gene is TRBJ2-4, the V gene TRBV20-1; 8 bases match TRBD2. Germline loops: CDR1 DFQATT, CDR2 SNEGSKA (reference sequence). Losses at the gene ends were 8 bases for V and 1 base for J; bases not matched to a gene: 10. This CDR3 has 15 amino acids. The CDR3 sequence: CSPGGDSGAKNIQYF. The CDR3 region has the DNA TGCAGTCCGGGAGGGGACTCAGGGGCCAAAAACATTCAGTACTTC.

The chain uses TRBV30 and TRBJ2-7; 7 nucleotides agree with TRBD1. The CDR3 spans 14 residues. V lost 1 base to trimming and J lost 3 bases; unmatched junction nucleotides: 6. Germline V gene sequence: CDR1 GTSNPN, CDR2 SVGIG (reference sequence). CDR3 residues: CAWSGGTVRYEQYF. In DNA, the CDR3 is TGTGCCTGGAGTGGAGGGACAGTGCGCTACGAGCAGTACTTC.

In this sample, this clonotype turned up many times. Written as DNA, the CDR3 is TGTGCCAGCAGTGGCTCCGGTCTCGAGCAGTACTTC. Its translation is CASSGSGLEQYF. V and J are TRBV25-1 and TRBJ2-7; D uncertain. Per the germline V gene, CDR1 is MGHDK and CDR2 is SYGVNS. V was shortened by 4 bases and J by 6 bases, with 10 bases between the two germline ends. The CDR3 extends over 12 amino acids.

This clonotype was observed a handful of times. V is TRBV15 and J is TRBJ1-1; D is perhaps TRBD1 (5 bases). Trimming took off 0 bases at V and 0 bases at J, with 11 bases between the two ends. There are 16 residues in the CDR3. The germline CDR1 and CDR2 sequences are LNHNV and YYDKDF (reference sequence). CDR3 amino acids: CATSRDQVTVNTEAFF. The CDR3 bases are TGTGCCACCAGCAGAGATCAGGTGACAGTGAACACTGAAGCTTTCTTT.

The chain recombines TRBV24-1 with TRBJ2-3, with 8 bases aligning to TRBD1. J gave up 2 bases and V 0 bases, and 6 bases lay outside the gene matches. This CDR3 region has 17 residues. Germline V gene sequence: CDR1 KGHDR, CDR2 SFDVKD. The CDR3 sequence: CATSDLEARGPTDTQYF. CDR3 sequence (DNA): TGTGCCACCAGTGATTTGGAGGCCAGGGGGCCCACAGATACGCAGTATTTT.

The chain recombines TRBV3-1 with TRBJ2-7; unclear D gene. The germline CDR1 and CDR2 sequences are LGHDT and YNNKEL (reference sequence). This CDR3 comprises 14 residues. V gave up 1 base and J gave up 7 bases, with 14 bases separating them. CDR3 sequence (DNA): TGTGCCAGCAGCCAAGGCATTACGGTAACGGAGCAGTACTTC. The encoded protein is CASSQGITVTEQYF.

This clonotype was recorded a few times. CDR3 in DNA: TGCGCCAGCAGTGAGGGGTCGGGTAAAGAGACCCAGTACTTC. Its protein is CASSEGSGKETQYF. The chain is built from TRBV10-2 and TRBJ2-5; D is undetermined. This CDR3 has 14 amino acids. Trimming cost V 2 bases and J 3 bases, with 10 bases left between them. Germline loops: CDR1 WSHSY, CDR2 SAAADI.

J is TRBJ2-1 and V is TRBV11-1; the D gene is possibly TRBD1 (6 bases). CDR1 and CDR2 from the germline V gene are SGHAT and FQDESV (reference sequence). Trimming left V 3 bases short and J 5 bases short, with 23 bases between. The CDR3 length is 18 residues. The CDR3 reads CASSLLTKTGAGNNEQFF. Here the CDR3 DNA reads TGTGCCAGCAGCTTGTTGACCAAGACAGGAGCTGGTAACAATGAGCAGTTCTTC.

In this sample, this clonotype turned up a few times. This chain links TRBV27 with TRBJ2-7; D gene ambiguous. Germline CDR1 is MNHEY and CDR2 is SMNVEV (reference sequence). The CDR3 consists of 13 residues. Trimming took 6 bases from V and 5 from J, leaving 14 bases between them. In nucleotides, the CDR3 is TGTGCCAGCAGCCCCTTGGTAATTGACGAGCAGTACTTC. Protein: CASSPLVIDEQYF.

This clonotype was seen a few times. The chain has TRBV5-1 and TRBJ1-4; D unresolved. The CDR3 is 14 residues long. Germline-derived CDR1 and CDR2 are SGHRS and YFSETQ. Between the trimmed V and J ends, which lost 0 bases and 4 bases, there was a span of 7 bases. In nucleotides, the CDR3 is TGCGCCAGCAGCTTGGAGACAAATAATGAAAAACTGTTTTTT. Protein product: CASSLETNNEKLFF.